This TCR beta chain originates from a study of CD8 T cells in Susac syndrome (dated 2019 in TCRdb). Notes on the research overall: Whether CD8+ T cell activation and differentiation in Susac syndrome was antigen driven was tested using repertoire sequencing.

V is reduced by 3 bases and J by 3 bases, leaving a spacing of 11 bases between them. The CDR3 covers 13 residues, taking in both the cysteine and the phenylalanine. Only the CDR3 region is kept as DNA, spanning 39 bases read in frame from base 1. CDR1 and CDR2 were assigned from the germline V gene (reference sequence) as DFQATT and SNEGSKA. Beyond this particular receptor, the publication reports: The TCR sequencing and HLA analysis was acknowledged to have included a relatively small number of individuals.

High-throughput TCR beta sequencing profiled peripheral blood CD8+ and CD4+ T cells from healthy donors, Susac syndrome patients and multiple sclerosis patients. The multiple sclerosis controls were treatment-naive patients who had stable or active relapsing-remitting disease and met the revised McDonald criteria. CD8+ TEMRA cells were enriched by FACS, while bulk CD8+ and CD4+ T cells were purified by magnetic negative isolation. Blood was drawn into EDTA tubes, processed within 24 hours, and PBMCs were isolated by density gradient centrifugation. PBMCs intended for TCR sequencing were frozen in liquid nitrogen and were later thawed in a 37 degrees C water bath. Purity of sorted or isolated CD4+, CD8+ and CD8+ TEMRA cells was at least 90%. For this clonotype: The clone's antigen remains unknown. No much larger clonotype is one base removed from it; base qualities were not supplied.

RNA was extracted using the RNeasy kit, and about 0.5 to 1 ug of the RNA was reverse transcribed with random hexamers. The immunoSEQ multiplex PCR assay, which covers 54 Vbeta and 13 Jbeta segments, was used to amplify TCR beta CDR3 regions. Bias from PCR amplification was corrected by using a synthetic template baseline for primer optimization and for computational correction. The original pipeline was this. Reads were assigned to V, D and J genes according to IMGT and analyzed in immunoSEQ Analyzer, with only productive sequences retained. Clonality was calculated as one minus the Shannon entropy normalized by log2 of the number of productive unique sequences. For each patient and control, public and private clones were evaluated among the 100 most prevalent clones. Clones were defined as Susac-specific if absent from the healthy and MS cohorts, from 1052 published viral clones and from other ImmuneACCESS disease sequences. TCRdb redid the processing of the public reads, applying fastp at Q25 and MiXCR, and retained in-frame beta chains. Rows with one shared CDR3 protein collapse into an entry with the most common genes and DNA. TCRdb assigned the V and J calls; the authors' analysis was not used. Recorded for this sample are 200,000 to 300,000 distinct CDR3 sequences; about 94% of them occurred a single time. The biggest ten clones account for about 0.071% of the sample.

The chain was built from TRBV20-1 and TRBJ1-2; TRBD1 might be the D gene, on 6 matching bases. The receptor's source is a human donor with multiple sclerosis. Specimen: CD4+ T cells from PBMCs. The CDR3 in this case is CSARKGGHYGYTF. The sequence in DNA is TGCAGTGCTAGGAAAGGGGGGCACTATGGCTACACCTTC.